The clone carrying this T cell receptor beta chain was seen at least ten times. V was clipped by 0 bases and J by 1 base; unmatched bases: 6. Germline V lookup: CDR1 SQVTM, CDR2 ANQGSEA. This CDR3 is 16 amino acids long. The data stem from a study of early T cells in non-severe SARS-CoV-2 infection. Study overall: The sequenced material was bulk RNA from unsorted whole blood, and its chains were unpaired.

Each single cDNA molecule received a unique molecular identifier. One entry per CDR3 protein results from TCRdb running MiXCR on the 5' RACE reads. The sample carries tens of thousands of distinct CDR3 sequences, under 7% recorded once. The source was whole blood, collected at baseline. This rearrangement joins TRBV29-1 to TRBJ1-3; TRBD1 aligns across 7 bases. The sequence was collected from an adult who was a healthcare worker with PCR-confirmed SARS-CoV-2 infection or an uninfected control (not recorded which). This CDR3 reads CSVEDTGTASGNTIYF. DNA of the CDR3: TGCAGCGTTGAAGATACCGGGACAGCATCTGGAAACACCATATATTTT. The complete variable domain, with remaining parts taken from reference TRBV29-1 and TRBJ1-3, reads SAVISQKPSRDICQRGTSLTIQCQVDSQVTMMFWYRQQPGQSLTLIATANQGSEATYESGFVIDKFPISRPNLTFSTLTVSNMSPEDSSIYLCSVEDTGTASGNTIYFGEGSWLTVV.